This T cell receptor beta chain comes out of a study of T cells in Graves' hyperthyroidism and ophthalmopathy. Broader study findings: Stable hyperthyroidism was told apart from ophthalmopathy by a model built on 13 V-J features.

Amplified TCR beta CDR3 regions came from RNA transcripts. Primed by the HTBI set, a first-round RT-PCR was run on the TCR CDR3. TCRdb fed the multiplex PCR reads into MiXCR, producing one record per CDR3 protein. The table lists 400,000 to 600,000 distinct CDR3 sequences, around 21% of them singletons, with about 30% in the top ten. This clonotype was counted a few times. Its cognate antigen is unknown. This CDR3 region has 12 residues. V gave up 6 bases and J gave up 7 bases; unmatched junction bases: 3. The germline gives CDR1 SNHLY, CDR2 FYNNEI. The chain uses TRBV2 and TRBJ1-1; 9 positions match TRBD1. What was sequenced was blood. This clonotype was obtained from a young man with Graves' hyperthyroidism. The CDR3 here is CASRQGAYEAFF. CDR3 DNA: TGTGCCAGCAGACAGGGGGCCTATGAAGCTTTCTTT. Supplemented by reference TRBV2 and TRBJ1-1, the full variable domain reads EPEVTQTPSHQVTQMGQEVILRCVPISNHLYFYWYRQILGQKVEFLVSFYNNEISEKSEIFDDQFSVERPDGSNFTLKIRSTKLEDSAMYFCASRQGAYEAFFGQGTRLTVV.